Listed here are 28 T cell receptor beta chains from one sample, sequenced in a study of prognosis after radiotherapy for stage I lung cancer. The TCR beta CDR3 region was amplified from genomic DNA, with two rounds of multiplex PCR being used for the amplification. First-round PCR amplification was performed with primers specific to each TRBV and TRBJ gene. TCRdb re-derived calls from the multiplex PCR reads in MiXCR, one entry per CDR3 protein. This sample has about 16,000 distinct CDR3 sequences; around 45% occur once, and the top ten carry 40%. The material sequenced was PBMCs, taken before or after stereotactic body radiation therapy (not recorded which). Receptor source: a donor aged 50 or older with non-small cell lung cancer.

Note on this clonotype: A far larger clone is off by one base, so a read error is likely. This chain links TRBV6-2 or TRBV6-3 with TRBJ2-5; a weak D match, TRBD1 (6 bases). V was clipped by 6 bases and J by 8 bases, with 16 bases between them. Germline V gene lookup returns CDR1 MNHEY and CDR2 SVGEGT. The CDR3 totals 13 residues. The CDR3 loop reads CASRTQGLDTQYF. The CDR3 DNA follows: TGTGCCAGCAGGACCCAGGGGCTGGATACCCAGTACTTC.

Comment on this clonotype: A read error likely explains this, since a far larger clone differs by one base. CDR3 in DNA: TGTGCCAGCAGTTACGGAAGGACAGGGGGCTCTGGGGCCAACTTCCTGACTTTC. Protein: CASSYGRTGGSGANFLTF. The rearrangement joins TRBV6-1 to TRBJ2-6; TRBD1 matches at 11 bases. Germline V gene sequence: CDR1 MNHNS, CDR2 SASEGT. The CDR3 totals 18 residues.

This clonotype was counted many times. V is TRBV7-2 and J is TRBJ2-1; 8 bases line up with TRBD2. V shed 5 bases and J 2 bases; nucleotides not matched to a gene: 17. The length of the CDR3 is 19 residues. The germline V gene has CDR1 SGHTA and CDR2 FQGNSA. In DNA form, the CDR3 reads TGTGCCAGCAGCCCCGTCTACGATTACGGCGGGGGGACCTACAATGAGCAGTTCTTC. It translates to CASSPVYDYGGGTYNEQFF.

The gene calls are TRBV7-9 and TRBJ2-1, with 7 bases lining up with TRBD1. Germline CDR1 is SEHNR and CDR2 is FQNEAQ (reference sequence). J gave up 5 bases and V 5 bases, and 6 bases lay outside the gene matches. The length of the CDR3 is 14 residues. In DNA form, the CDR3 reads TGTGCCAGCAGCGAAGACAGGGTCAACAATGAGCAGTTCTTC. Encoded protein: CASSEDRVNNEQFF.

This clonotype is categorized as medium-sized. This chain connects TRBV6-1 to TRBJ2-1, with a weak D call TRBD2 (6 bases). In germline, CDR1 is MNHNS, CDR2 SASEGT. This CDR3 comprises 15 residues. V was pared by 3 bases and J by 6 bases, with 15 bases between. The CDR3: CASSDQRLVFNEQFF. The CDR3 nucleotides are TGTGCCAGCAGTGACCAGAGACTAGTTTTCAATGAGCAGTTCTTC.

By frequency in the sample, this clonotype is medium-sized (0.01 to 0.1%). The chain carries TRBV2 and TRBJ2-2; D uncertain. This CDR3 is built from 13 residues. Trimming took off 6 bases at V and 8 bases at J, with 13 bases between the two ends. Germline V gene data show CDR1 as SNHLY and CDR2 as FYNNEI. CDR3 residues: CASRPLERGELFF. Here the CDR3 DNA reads TGTGCCAGCAGACCATTAGAGAGGGGGGAGCTGTTTTTT.

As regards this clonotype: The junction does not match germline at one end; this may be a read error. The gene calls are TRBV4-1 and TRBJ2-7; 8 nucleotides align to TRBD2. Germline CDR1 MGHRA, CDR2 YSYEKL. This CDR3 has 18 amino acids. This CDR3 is CARSRAGTRGVPAYEQYF. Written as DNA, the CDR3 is TGCGCCAGAAGCCGAGCAGGGACTAGAGGGGTCCCTGCCTACGAGCAGTACTTC.

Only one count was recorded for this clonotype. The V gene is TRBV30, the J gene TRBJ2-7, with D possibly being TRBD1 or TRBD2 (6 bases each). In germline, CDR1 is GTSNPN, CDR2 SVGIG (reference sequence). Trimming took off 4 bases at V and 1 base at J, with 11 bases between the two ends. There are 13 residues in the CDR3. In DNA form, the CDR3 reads TGTGCCTGGACAAGGGGGGTTTCCTACGAGCAGTACTTC. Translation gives CAWTRGVSYEQYF.

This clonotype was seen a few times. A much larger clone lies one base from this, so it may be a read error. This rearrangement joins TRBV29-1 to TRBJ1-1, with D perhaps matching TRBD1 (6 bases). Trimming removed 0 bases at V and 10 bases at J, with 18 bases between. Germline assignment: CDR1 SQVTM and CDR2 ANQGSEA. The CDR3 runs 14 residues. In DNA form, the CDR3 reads TGCAGCGTTGAAGATCGAGGGGGTGGCGGTGGAGCTTTCTTT. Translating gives CSVEDRGGGGGAFF.

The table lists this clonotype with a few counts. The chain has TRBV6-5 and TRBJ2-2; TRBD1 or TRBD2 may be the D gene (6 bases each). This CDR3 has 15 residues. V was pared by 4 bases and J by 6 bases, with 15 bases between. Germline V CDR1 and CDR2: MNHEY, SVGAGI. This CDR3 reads CASSCGDTNAGELFF. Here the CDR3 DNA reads TGTGCCAGCAGTTGCGGGGACACAAACGCCGGGGAGCTGTTTTTT.

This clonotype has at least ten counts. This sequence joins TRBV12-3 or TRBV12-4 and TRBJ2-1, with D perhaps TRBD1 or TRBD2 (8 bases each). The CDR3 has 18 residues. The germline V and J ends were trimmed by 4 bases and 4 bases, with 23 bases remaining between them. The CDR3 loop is CASSSPTGGTGLYNEQFF. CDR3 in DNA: TGTGCCAGCAGTTCCCCGACGGGGGGGACAGGACTTTACAATGAGCAGTTCTTC.

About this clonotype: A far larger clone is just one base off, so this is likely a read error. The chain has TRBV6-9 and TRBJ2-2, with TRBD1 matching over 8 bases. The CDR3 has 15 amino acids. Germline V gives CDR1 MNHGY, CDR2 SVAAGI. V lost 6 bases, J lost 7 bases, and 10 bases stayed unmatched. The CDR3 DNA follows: TGTGCCAGCAGAGCAGGGGGCCTGGCCGACGGGGAGCTGTTTTTT. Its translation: CASRAGGLADGELFF.

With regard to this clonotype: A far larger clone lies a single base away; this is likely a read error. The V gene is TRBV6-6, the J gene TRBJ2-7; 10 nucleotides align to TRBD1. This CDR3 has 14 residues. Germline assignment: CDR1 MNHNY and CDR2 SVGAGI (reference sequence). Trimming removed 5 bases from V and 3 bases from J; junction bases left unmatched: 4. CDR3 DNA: TGTGCCAGCAGTGCCTGGACAGGGGGCTACGAGCAGTACTTC. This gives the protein CASSAWTGGYEQYF.

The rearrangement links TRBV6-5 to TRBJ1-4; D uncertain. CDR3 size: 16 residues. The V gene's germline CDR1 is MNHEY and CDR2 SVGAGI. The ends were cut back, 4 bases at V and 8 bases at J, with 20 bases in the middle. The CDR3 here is CASSSNPDLMGEKLFF. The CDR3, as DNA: TGTGCCAGCAGTTCAAACCCAGACCTTATGGGGGAAAAACTGTTTTTT.

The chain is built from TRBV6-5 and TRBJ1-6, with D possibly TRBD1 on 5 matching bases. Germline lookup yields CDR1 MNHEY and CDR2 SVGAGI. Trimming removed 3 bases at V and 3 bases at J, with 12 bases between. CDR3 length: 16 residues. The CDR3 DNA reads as TGTGCCAGCAGTTATGACGGACATTTCTATAATTCACCCCTCCACTTT. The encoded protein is CASSYDGHFYNSPLHF.

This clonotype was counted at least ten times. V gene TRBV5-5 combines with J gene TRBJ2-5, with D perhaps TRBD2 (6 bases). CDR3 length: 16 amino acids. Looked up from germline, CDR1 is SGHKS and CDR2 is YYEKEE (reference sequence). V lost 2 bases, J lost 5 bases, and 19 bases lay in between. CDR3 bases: TGTGCCAGCAGCTTTACTACGCGGCTTGGGGGGGAGACCCAGTACTTC. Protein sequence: CASSFTTRLGGETQYF.

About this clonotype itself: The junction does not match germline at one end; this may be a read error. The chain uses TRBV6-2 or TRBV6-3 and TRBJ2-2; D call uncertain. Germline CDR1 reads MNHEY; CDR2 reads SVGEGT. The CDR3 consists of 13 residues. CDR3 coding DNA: TGTGCCAGCATTGAAGTTGGCACCGGTGAGCTGTTTTTT. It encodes CASIEVGTGELFF.

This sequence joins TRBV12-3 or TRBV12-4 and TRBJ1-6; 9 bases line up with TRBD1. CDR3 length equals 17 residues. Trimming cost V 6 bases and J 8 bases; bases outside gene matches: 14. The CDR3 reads CASSSREGGQGDSPLHF. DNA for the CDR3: TGTGCCAGCAGCTCTCGTGAGGGGGGACAGGGCGATTCACCCCTCCACTTT.

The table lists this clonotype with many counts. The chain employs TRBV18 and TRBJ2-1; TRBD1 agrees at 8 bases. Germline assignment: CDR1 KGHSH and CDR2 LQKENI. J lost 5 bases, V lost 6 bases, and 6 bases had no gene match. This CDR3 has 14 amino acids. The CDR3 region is CASSQQGGHNEQFF. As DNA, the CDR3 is TGTGCCAGCTCGCAACAGGGGGGACACAATGAGCAGTTCTTC.

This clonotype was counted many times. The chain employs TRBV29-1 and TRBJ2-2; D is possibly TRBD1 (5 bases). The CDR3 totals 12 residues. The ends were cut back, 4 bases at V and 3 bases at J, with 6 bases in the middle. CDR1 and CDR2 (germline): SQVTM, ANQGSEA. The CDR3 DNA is TGCAGCGTTGTGGGGCACACCGGGGAGCTGTTTTTT. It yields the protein CSVVGHTGELFF.

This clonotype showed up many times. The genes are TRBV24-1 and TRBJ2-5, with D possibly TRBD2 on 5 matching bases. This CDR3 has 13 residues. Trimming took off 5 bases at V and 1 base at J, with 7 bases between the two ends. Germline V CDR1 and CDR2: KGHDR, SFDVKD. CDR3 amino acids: CATSGGLQETQYF. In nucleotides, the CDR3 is TGTGCCACCAGTGGCGGGCTCCAAGAGACCCAGTACTTC.

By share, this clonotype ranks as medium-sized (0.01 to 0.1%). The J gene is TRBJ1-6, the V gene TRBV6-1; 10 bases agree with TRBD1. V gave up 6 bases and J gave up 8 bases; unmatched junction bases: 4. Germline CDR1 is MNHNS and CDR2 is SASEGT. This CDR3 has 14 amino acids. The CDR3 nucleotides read TGTGCCAGCAGCAGAGACAGGGGGCATTCACCCCTCCACTTT. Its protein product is CASSRDRGHSPLHF.

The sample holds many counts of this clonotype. The CDR3 protein is CASGERGPPIRLFF. CDR3 nucleotide sequence: TGCGCCAGCGGCGAGAGGGGGCCACCAATCAGGCTGTTTTTT. The chain carries TRBV5-1 and TRBJ1-4; 7 nucleotides match TRBD1. The J segment lost 14 bases and the V segment lost 7 bases, leaving 17 bases of the junction unmatched. The CDR3 has 14 amino acids. Germline assignment: CDR1 SGHRS and CDR2 YFSETQ.

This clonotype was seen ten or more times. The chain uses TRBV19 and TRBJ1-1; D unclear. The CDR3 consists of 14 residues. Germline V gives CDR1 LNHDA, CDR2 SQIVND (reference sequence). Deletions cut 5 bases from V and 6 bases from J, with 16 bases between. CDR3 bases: TGTGCCAGTAGTCCCGGGCCCCGAGGCGCTGAAGCTTTCTTT. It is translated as CASSPGPRGAEAFF.

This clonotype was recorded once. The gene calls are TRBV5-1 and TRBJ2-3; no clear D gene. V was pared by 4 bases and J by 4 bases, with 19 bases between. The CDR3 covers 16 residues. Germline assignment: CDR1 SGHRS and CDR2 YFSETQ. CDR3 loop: CASSADGRLGADTQYF. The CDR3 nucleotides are TGCGCCAGCAGCGCAGATGGGCGTCTTGGGGCAGATACGCAGTATTTT. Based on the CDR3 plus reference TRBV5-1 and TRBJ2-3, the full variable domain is KAGVTQTPRYLIKTRGQQVTLSCSPISGHRSVSWYQQTPGQGLQFLFEYFSETQRNKGNFPGRFSGRQFSNSRSEMNVSTLELGDSALYLCASSADGRLGADTQYFGPGTRLTVL.

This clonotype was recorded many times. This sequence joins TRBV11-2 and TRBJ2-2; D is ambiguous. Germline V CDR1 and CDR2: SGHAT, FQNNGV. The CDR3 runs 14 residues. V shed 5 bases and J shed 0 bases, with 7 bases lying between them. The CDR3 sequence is CASSTLANTGELFF. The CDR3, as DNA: TGTGCCAGCAGCACACTCGCGAACACCGGGGAGCTGTTTTTT.

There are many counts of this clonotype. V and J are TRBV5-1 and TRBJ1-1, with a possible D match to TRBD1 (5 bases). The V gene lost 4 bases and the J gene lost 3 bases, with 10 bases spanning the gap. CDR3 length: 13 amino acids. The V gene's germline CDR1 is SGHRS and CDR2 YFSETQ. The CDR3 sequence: CASSHGGDTEAFF. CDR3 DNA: TGCGCCAGCAGCCACGGGGGGGACACTGAAGCTTTCTTT.

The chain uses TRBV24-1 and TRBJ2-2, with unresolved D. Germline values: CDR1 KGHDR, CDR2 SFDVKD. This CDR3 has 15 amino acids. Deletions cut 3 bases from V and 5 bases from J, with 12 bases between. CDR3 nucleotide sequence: TGTGCCACCAGTGATGTGTCGGAGAATACCGGGGAGCTGTTTTTT. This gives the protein CATSDVSENTGELFF.